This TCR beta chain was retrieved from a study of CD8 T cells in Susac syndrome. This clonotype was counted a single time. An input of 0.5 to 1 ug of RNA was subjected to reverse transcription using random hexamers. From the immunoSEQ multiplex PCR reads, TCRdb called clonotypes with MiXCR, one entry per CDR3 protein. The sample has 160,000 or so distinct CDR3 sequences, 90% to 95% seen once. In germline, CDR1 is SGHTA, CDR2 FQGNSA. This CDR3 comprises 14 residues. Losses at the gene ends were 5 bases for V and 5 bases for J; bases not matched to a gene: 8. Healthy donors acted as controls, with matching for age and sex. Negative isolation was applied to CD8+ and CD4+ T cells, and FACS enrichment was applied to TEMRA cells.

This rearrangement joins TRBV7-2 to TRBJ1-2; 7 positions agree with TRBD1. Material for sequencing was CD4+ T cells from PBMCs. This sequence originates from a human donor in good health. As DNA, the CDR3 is TGTGCCAGCAGCCCCGGGACAGCCTCTTATGGCTACACCTTC. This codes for CASSPGTASYGYTF.